This T cell receptor (beta chain) was retrieved from a study of T cells after somatic rescue of genetic block. Germline values: CDR1 SGDLS, CDR2 YYNGEE. With V trimmed by 3 bases and J by 8 bases, 14 bases remained unmatched. The CDR3 spans 17 residues. Profiling relied on immunoSEQ multiplex PCR, and the TCRdb table lists in-frame clones only, not all of them. Altogether 9,500 to 14,000 clones are present, approximately 80% being singletons, with the ten largest covering around 7.9%. The chain uses TRBV9 and TRBJ2-1; TRBD2 aligns across 10 bases. This TCR was recovered from a boy aged 5-17 years. The sequenced material came from peripheral blood mononuclear cells (PBMCs). The CDR3 region is CASSEMPGTSAPDEQFF. CDR3 coding DNA: TGTGCCAGCAGCGAGATGCCCGGGACTAGCGCCCCCGATGAGCAGTTCTTC.